The 17 T cell receptor beta chains below were found in one sample sequenced in a study of blood T cell repertoires in COVID-19. Sequencing was performed with immunoSEQ multiplex PCR; in TCRdb, only in-frame clones are kept and a portion is missing. The profile shows 65,000 to 80,000 clones, around four fifths of them singletons. Sample: peripheral blood. The receptors originated from a human donor in a cohort sampled during active COVID-19.

V and J are TRBV7-3 and TRBJ1-6; 9 bases align to TRBD1. The CDR3 is 13 residues long. Germline V lookup: CDR1 SGHTA, CDR2 FQGTGA. Trimming at V came to 6 bases and at J to 9 bases, leaving 3 bases not matched to a gene. The DNA of the CDR3 is TGTGCCAGCAGACAGGGGGCGAGTTCACCCCTCCACTTT. This translates into CASRQGASSPLHF.

The chain uses TRBV7-2 and TRBJ2-7; 8 bases align to TRBD2. With V trimmed by 4 bases and J by 3 bases, 8 bases remained unmatched. This CDR3 region has 15 residues. The germline gives CDR1 SGHTA, CDR2 FQGNSA. CDR3 amino acids: CASSSFRAGDYEQYF. CDR3 sequence (DNA): TGTGCCAGCAGCTCCTTTCGAGCGGGGGACTACGAGCAGTACTTC.

The rearrangement joins TRBV5-1 to TRBJ2-1; 8 nucleotides match TRBD2. Germline CDR1 and CDR2: SGHRS and YFSETQ. V shed 4 bases, J shed 6 bases, and the junction held 9 bases outside the gene matches. The length of the CDR3 is 15 residues. DNA for the CDR3: TGCGCCAGCAGCCCCCGGGGACTAGAATTCAATGAGCAGTTCTTC. Translating it yields CASSPRGLEFNEQFF.

The J gene is TRBJ1-5, the V gene TRBV18, with D maybe TRBD1 (6 bases). The germline V and J ends were trimmed by 1 base and 1 base, with 11 bases remaining between them. The CDR3 spans 16 residues. The germline gives CDR1 KGHSH, CDR2 LQKENI. DNA of the CDR3: TGTGCCAGCTCACCACAGGCGGGGGCCAGCAATCAGCCCCAGCATTTT. Amino acids: CASSPQAGASNQPQHF.

This chain joins TRBV30 and TRBJ1-5; D is unclear. The V and J ends lost 1 base and 7 bases respectively, with 20 bases between them. This CDR3 contains 16 residues. The germline gives CDR1 GTSNPN, CDR2 SVGIG (reference sequence). CDR3 DNA sequence: TGTGCCTGGAGTGGACCCGGGAAAAGCTTTCGCCAGCCCCAGCATTTT. Residues: CAWSGPGKSFRQPQHF.

V and J are TRBV5-3 and TRBJ1-3; TRBD1 is a possible D gene (5 bases). TRBV5-3 is an open reading frame whose function is uncertain. This CDR3 contains 15 residues. V lost 2 bases to trimming and J lost 4 bases, with 13 bases between them. CDR3 sequence: CARSLNPDRGNTIYF. The CDR3 DNA reads TGTGCCAGAAGCTTAAACCCCGACAGAGGAAACACCATATATTTT.

This chain joins TRBV27 and TRBJ2-5; 7 bases match TRBD1. J gave up 5 bases and V 4 bases, and 7 bases lay outside the gene matches. The germline V gene has CDR1 MNHEY and CDR2 SMNVEV (reference sequence). The CDR3 has 14 residues. CDR3 nucleotide sequence: TGTGCCAGCAGTTCACAGGGGTGGTTTGAGACCCAGTACTTC. It codes for CASSSQGWFETQYF.

The chain combines TRBV11-1 with TRBJ1-1; D possibly corresponds to TRBD1 (6 bases). V lost 5 bases to trimming and J lost 0 bases, with 16 bases between them. The CDR3 contains 16 residues. Per germline, CDR1 SGHAT and CDR2 FQDESV (reference sequence). Written as DNA, the CDR3 is TGTGCCAGCAGCCTCAATTCCCCAGGGGTGAACACTGAAGCTTTCTTT. Translating gives CASSLNSPGVNTEAFF.

This clone came up a few times. The chain couples TRBV6-1 to TRBJ2-7; 10 nucleotides line up with TRBD2. The germline gives CDR1 MNHNS, CDR2 SASEGT. Trimming cost V 2 bases and J 3 bases; bases outside gene matches: 7. The length of the CDR3 is 16 residues. CDR3 sequence reads: CASSEKGRTSGYEQYF. As DNA, the CDR3 is TGTGCCAGCAGTGAAAAGGGAAGGACTAGCGGCTACGAGCAGTACTTC.

As DNA, the CDR3 is TGCAGTGCTGAGGCAGGGTTGGAAGCTTTCTTT. Its translation is CSAEAGLEAFF. This chain links TRBV20-1 with TRBJ1-1, with D perhaps TRBD1 (5 bases). The length of the CDR3 is 11 residues. The germline gives CDR1 DFQATT, CDR2 SNEGSKA (reference sequence). The ends were cut back, 5 bases at V and 8 bases at J, with 12 bases in the middle.

V gene TRBV19 combines with J gene TRBJ1-1, with TRBD1 matching 10 bases. The CDR3 is made up of 14 amino acids. The trim removed 5 bases at V and 5 bases at J, leaving 5 bases unmatched. Germline CDR1 and CDR2: LNHDA and SQIVND (reference sequence). The CDR3 DNA reads as TGTGCCAGTAGTTCCGGGACAGGGGTTACTGAAGCTTTCTTT. This gives the protein CASSSGTGVTEAFF. Filled out from reference TRBV19 and TRBJ1-1, the complete variable domain reads DGGITQSPKYLFRKEGQNVTLSCEQNLNHDAMYWYRQDPGQGLRLIYYSQIVNDFQKGDIAEGYSVSREKKESFPLTVTSAQKNPTAFYLCASSSGTGVTEAFFGQGTRLTVV.

The rearrangement uses TRBV10-3 and TRBJ1-4; D is perhaps TRBD1 (6 bases). Trimming cost V 0 bases and J 8 bases, with 13 bases left between them. Per germline, CDR1 ENHRY and CDR2 SYGVKD. The CDR3 runs 15 residues. In nucleotides, the CDR3 is TGTGCCATCAGTGAGTCCGTACAGGGAGGGGAAAAACTGTTTTTT. This gives the protein CAISESVQGGEKLFF.

The chain is built from TRBV23-1 and TRBJ2-7; TRBD2 might be the D (5 bases). TRBV23-1 is flagged as an ORF with uncertain function. The CDR3 consists of 17 residues. V lost 4 bases and J lost 9, with 28 bases in between. This CDR3 is CASSRKSGLALTWGQYF. The CDR3 DNA is TGCGCCAGCAGTCGTAAGTCGGGGTTGGCCCTCACGTGGGGGCAGTACTTC.

The CDR3 region is CASSVMTGGEGGYTF. The CDR3 DNA is TGTGCCAGCAGCGTAATGACAGGGGGCGAAGGAGGCTACACCTTC. The rearrangement joins TRBV9 to TRBJ1-2, with 10 bases fitting TRBD1. Germline CDR1 is SGDLS and CDR2 is YYNGEE. V was clipped by 1 base and J by 8 bases; unmatched bases: 8. The CDR3 is made up of 15 amino acids. The full variable domain, completed using reference TRBV9 and TRBJ1-2, is DSGVTQTPKHLITATGQRVTLRCSPRSGDLSVYWYQQSLDQGLQFLIQYYNGEERAKGNILERFSAQQFPDLHSELNLSSLELGDSALYFCASSVMTGGEGGYTFGSGTRLTVV.

The chain uses TRBV2 and TRBJ2-3; 9 bases fit TRBD1. Trimming removed 6 bases from V and 1 base from J; junction bases left unmatched: 5. The length of the CDR3 is 15 residues. Germline values: CDR1 SNHLY, CDR2 FYNNEI. The CDR3 protein is CASSPGQGGTDTQYF. CDR3 coding DNA: TGTGCCAGCAGCCCGGGACAGGGAGGCACAGATACGCAGTATTTT.

The rearrangement links TRBV9 to TRBJ2-3, with 12 bases that match TRBD2. V shed 0 bases, J shed 2 bases, and the junction held 1 base outside the gene matches. The CDR3 is 16 amino acids. Germline values: CDR1 SGDLS, CDR2 YYNGEE. CDR3: CASSVASGGDTDTQYF. CDR3 DNA: TGTGCCAGCAGCGTAGCTAGCGGGGGGGACACAGATACGCAGTATTTT.

The rearrangement uses TRBV10-3 and TRBJ2-7, with a weak D call TRBD2 (5 bases). Germline V gene data show CDR1 as ENHRY and CDR2 as SYGVKD. V was clipped by 4 bases and J by 2 bases, with 15 bases between them. The CDR3 has 15 amino acids. The CDR3 region has the DNA TGTGCCATCAGTGTCGGGCCCAAGGGAGCCTACGAGCAGTACTTC. Translated, it gives CAISVGPKGAYEQYF.